The 12 T cell receptor beta chains presented below share a single source sample, sequenced in a study of cytomegalovirus exposure and HLA in healthy donors. It was with 60 Vbeta and 13 Jbeta primers that the PCR ran. The assay was immunoSEQ multiplex PCR, and TCRdb's table has in-frame clones only and misses some. The data show 91,000 or so clones, approximately 76% seen once. The specimen was PBMCs. These receptors all stem from a man aged 25 to 40 in good health and CMV-seropositive.

The gene calls are TRBV6-5 and TRBJ2-7; maybe TRBD2 (5 bases). Trimming removed 7 bases at V and 5 bases at J, with 21 bases between. Germline V gene sequence: CDR1 MNHEY, CDR2 SVGAGI. The CDR3 runs 15 residues. The CDR3 is CASIPGGYRTDEQYF. CDR3 in DNA: TGTGCCAGCATTCCAGGAGGTTATAGGACCGACGAGCAGTACTTC.

The V gene is TRBV7-6, the J gene TRBJ2-7; 7 bases map to TRBD2. CDR1 and CDR2 from the germline V gene are SGHVS and FNYEAQ. J gave up 3 bases and V 5 bases, and 4 bases lay outside the gene matches. The CDR3 extends over 13 amino acids. CDR3 nucleotides: TGTGCCAGCAGCCTGGGAGGGCACTACGAGCAGTACTTC. Protein: CASSLGGHYEQYF.

This clone came up a few times. The CDR3: CASSLPTAMGGELFF. CDR3 bases: TGTGCCAGCAGCCTCCCGACAGCAATGGGCGGGGAGCTGTTTTTT. The chain has TRBV28 and TRBJ2-2, with a weak D call TRBD1 (5 bases). V lost 6 bases to trimming and J lost 7 bases, with 18 bases between them. The CDR3 is 15 amino acids. Germline CDR1 reads MDHEN; CDR2 reads SYDVKM.

The chain uses TRBV5-4 and TRBJ1-5; tentative D call: TRBD1 (6 bases). CDR1 and CDR2 (germline): SGHNT, YYREEE (reference sequence). V was trimmed by 0 bases and J by 4 bases, leaving 8 bases between them. The CDR3 extends over 14 amino acids. CDR3 DNA sequence: TGTGCCAGCAGCTTGGCAGGGGCTAATCAGCCCCAGCATTTT. Its translation: CASSLAGANQPQHF.

This clone was observed once. The gene calls are TRBV7-9 and TRBJ2-4, with 11 bases fitting TRBD2. The V gene's germline CDR1 is SEHNR and CDR2 FQNEAQ (reference sequence). Trimming removed 1 base from V and 1 base from J; junction bases left unmatched: 6. This CDR3 region has 18 residues. The CDR3 DNA sequence: TGTGCCAGCAGCTTAGGTAGCGGGAGGGCCGGGGCCAAAAACATTCAGTACTTC. Translated: CASSLGSGRAGAKNIQYF.

The genes are TRBV4-2 and TRBJ2-1; TRBD2 matches at 8 bases. CDR3 length: 14 amino acids. V gave up 1 base and J gave up 5 bases; unmatched junction bases: 1. Germline CDR1 LGHNA, CDR2 YNFKEQ. The CDR3 DNA sequence: TGTGCCAGCAGCCAAGTGCGGGGGGACAATGAGCAGTTCTTC. Amino acid sequence: CASSQVRGDNEQFF.

The chain is built from TRBV29-1 and TRBJ2-5; TRBD2 matches 9 bases. The CDR3 covers 12 residues. Germline V gene sequence: CDR1 SQVTM, CDR2 ANQGSEA. Trimming at V came to 7 bases and at J to 4 bases, leaving 4 bases not matched to a gene. The CDR3 loop is CSGVTSGETQYF. Here the CDR3 DNA reads TGCAGCGGGGTGACTAGCGGAGAGACCCAGTACTTC.

The V and J genes are TRBV14 and TRBJ1-1; D unclear. Germline V gives CDR1 SGHDN, CDR2 FVKESK. V lost 4 bases, J lost 5 bases, and 14 bases lay in between. This CDR3 contains 14 residues. Written as DNA, the CDR3 is TGTGCCAGCAGCCGAAAAGCTGGAGGGACTGAAGCTTTCTTT. It translates to CASSRKAGGTEAFF.

V usage is TRBV25-1 and J usage is TRBJ2-2; TRBD1 matches at 7 bases. CDR1 is MGHDK and CDR2 is SYGVNS in the germline V gene. The CDR3 sequence is 15 residues long. Germline trimming cut 4 bases from V and 4 bases from J; bases unmatched to any gene: 6. CDR3 DNA sequence: TGTGCCAGCAGTGCGTCAGGGGGTCCCACCGGGGAGCTGTTTTTT. Its protein is CASSASGGPTGELFF.

This chain joins TRBV18 and TRBJ1-6; D is uncertain. V lost 4 bases, J lost 8 bases, and 15 bases lay in between. The germline CDR1 and CDR2 sequences are KGHSH and LQKENI. This CDR3 contains 15 residues. For the CDR3, the DNA is TGTGCCAGCTCACACGACCTTCCCGGGGATTCACCCCTCCACTTT. Protein sequence: CASSHDLPGDSPLHF.

The V call is TRBV11-2, the J call TRBJ2-5, with TRBD2 matching 7 bases. The junction had 2 bases not matched to a gene; V was cut back by 3 bases and J by 1 base. The germline CDR1 and CDR2 sequences are SGHAT and FQNNGV. CDR3 size: 14 residues. CDR3 amino acids: CASSLWGGQETQYF. In DNA, the CDR3 is TGTGCCAGCAGCTTGTGGGGGGGCCAAGAGACCCAGTACTTC.

This clone has a handful of counts. The chain links TRBV7-3 to TRBJ2-3; 8 bases are a match to TRBD2. Germline assignment: CDR1 SGHTA and CDR2 FQGTGA. This CDR3 region has 17 residues. Trimming removed 2 bases from V and 2 bases from J; junction bases left unmatched: 9. This chain's CDR3 is CASSLGLRGGTTDTQYF. The DNA of the CDR3 is TGTGCCAGCAGCTTAGGTCTCCGCGGGGGGACCACAGATACGCAGTATTTT. Based on the CDR3 plus reference TRBV7-3 and TRBJ2-3, the full variable domain is GAGVSQTPSNKVTEKGKYVELRCDPISGHTALYWYRQSLGQGPEFLIYFQGTGAADDSGLPNDRFFAVRPEGSVSTLKIQRTERGDSAVYLCASSLGLRGGTTDTQYFGPGTRLTVL.